Sequencing of this TCR beta chain was carried out in a study of glioma-infiltrating T cells. Whole-study findings and limits: Tissue and blood shared very few CDR3 sequences.

About this clonotype: The antigen is undetermined. A much larger clone sits a single nucleotide away, making a read error possible.

Amplification of TCR alpha and beta CDR3 regions from RNA used iRepertoire nested multiplex PCR. From the multiplex PCR reads, TCRdb called clonotypes with MiXCR, one entry per CDR3 protein. The sample yields some 40,000 distinct CDR3 sequences, about a fifth seen once. J gave up 10 bases and V 4 bases, and 13 bases lay outside the gene matches. This CDR3 is built from 17 residues. Per germline, CDR1 SNHLY and CDR2 FYNNEI. The sample consisted of glioma tissue, nonneoplastic brain tissue, or PBMCs (not recorded which). This TCR was recovered from a human donor with low-grade glioma or glioblastoma, undergoing nonglioma brain surgery, or in good health (not recorded which). The rearrangement joins TRBV2 to TRBJ2-1; 13 positions match TRBD2. The CDR3, as DNA: TGTGCCAGCAGTGCCGGGACTAGCGGGGTGTTCTCCTACGAGCAGTTCTTC. Encoded protein: CASSAGTSGVFSYEQFF. The full variable domain, rest sourced from reference TRBV2 and TRBJ2-1, is EPEVTQTPSHQVTQMGQEVILRCVPISNHLYFYWYRQILGQKVEFLVSFYNNEISEKSEIFDDQFSVERPDGSNFTLKIRSTKLEDSAMYFCASSAGTSGVFSYEQFFGPGTRLTVL.